What follows describes a single T cell receptor (beta chain). This clonotype appeared many times. Its recognized antigen is unknown. Per-nucleotide qualities are absent, and no much larger clonotype sits a single base away. This record belongs to a study of post-analysis software for immune sequencing data (dated by TCRdb to between 2014 and 2017). For the study in its entirety: Recorded disease courses included relapsing-remitting, secondary progressive and progressive-relapsing multiple sclerosis, with some patients lacking subtype annotation. The multiple sclerosis patient repertoires were compared with 10 to 12 previously published healthy control repertoires from donors aged 6 to 25 years. A subset of samples was prepared in parallel using single-end sample barcoding, then pooled and co-amplified after Illumina adapter ligation. Overall study outcomes, separate from this receptor: The multiple sclerosis patient group was slightly younger than the control group. Significantly higher frequencies in patients than in controls were found for about five TRBV segments, including TRBV5-6, TRBV5-1 and TRBV20-1. Strong co-clustering of samples prepared in the same batch was shown by direct clustering with F measure, prompting a batch-effect correction. Multiple sclerosis patients had significantly lower normalized Chao1 diversity than controls, a result that suggests substantial peripheral T-cell clonal expansion.

To demonstrate the VDJtools post-analysis software, TCR beta repertoires were profiled from the peripheral blood of about 14 young patients with multiple sclerosis. The patients with multiple sclerosis were children and adolescents between about 6 and 17 years of age. The V end loses 10 bases and the J end loses 1 base, and a stretch of 5 bases separates them. The CDR3 runs 12 residues from the cysteine to the phenylalanine. The only DNA kept is the CDR3, 36 bases in frame from the first base. The germline V gene sets CDR1 to MNHEY and CDR2 to SVGAGI. The library was built by means of PCR. The instrument was an Illumina HiSeq 2500. Unique molecular identifiers were incorporated into TCR beta cDNA libraries to reduce PCR and sequencing biases. Roughly 500,000 cDNA molecules were obtained for every 1 to 10 million input T cells, so each molecule roughly corresponded to one T cell. The patient libraries were prepared and sequenced with the same protocol used for the earlier healthy control dataset. Samples belonging to the same batch were prepared together, multiplexed and sequenced on a shared HiSeq lane. On the authors' methods: MIGEC handled the raw barcoded reads, throwing out single-read molecular identifier groups before consensus assembly and CDR3 extraction. VDJtools was used for post-analysis of the clonotype tables, and diversity was normalized by down-sampling every dataset to the size of the smallest sample. To correct batch-related cross-sample contamination, repertoire overlap clustering matched CDR3 amino acid sequences but not nucleotide sequences. TCRdb reworked the public reads: Q25 trimming with fastp, MiXCR clone assembly, productive beta chains retained. Each entry merges the rows of one CDR3 protein and shows their most common DNA and genes. These V and J calls derive from TCRdb rather than the authors' analysis. Across this sample there are 750,000 to 900,000 distinct CDR3 sequences, with roughly 46% seen only once. Of the sample, roughly 4.4% is held by the ten largest clones.

The V and J segments used are TRBV6-5 and TRBJ1-6, with an unclear D gene assignment. The specimen was blood. The receptor comes from a girl aged 10-17 years with multiple sclerosis. The DNA sequence follows: TGTGCCACTGGTTCCTATAATTCACCCCTCCACTTT. This translates into CATGSYNSPLHF.